The 29 T cell receptor beta chains presented below share a single source sample, sequenced in a study of PD-1 blockade in mismatch repair-deficient tumors. The method was immunoSEQ multiplex PCR; TCRdb's version includes in-frame clones alone and lacks a portion of them. The table has around 40,000 clones, roughly 83% seen once; the top ten hold around 0.98%. Specimen: PBMCs, collected about 38 weeks after starting pembrolizumab. These receptors came from an adult with mismatch repair-deficient cancer.

This rearrangement joins TRBV9 to TRBJ2-3; 7 bases agree with TRBD2. The CDR3 consists of 17 residues. V dropped 0 bases and J dropped 4; count of bases not matched to a gene: 11. Per germline, CDR1 SGDLS and CDR2 YYNGEE. The CDR3 nucleotides read TGTGCCAGCAGCGTAGGACTAGCTGGGGTGATTGCAGATACGCAGTATTTT. It yields the protein CASSVGLAGVIADTQYF.

This chain links TRBV19 with TRBJ1-3, with D unclear. Germline loops: CDR1 LNHDA, CDR2 SQIVND (reference sequence). Trimming cost V 3 bases and J 2 bases, with 8 bases left between them. There are 14 residues in the CDR3. CDR3 sequence reads: CASSITETGNTIYF. The CDR3 bases are TGTGCCAGTAGTATTACAGAAACTGGAAACACCATATATTTT.

This chain links TRBV6-1 with TRBJ2-3; 10 bases are shared with TRBD2. Germline V lookup: CDR1 MNHNS, CDR2 SASEGT. V shed 10 bases, J shed 0 bases, and the junction held 13 bases outside the gene matches. The CDR3 consists of 17 residues. CDR3 loop: CAKSEREGPGSTDTQYF. DNA for the CDR3: TGTGCCAAAAGTGAGCGGGAGGGCCCAGGAAGCACAGATACGCAGTATTTT.

This chain links TRBV28 with TRBJ1-1; D unclear. The CDR3 contains 14 residues. With 2 bases removed from V and 6 bases from J, the gap between germline ends came to 13 bases. Germline V lookup: CDR1 MDHEN, CDR2 SYDVKM. The CDR3 loop reads CASSLAGEVSEAFF. The CDR3 bases are TGTGCCAGCAGTTTAGCGGGAGAGGTCTCTGAAGCTTTCTTT.

This clone has just a few counts. V usage is TRBV5-4 and J usage is TRBJ1-3; no clear D. Germline CDR1 SGHNT, CDR2 YYREEE (reference sequence). V dropped 3 bases and J dropped 4 bases, with 11 bases sitting between them. The CDR3 length is 14 residues. Here the CDR3 DNA reads TGTGCCAGCAGCTCCGCACCGGGGGGAAACACCATATATTTT. This sequence encodes CASSSAPGGNTIYF.

The V gene is TRBV19, the J gene TRBJ2-1; a possible D gene is TRBD1 (6 bases). The V gene's germline CDR1 is LNHDA and CDR2 SQIVND (reference sequence). There are 17 residues in the CDR3. Trimming took 4 bases from V and 4 from J, leaving 20 bases between them. CDR3 sequence reads: CASSRKGGENLYNEQFF. The CDR3 coding sequence is TGTGCCAGTAGTAGAAAAGGGGGAGAGAACCTTTACAATGAGCAGTTCTTC.

The chain recombines TRBV6-1 with TRBJ1-2; 7 bases line up with TRBD1. The CDR3 covers 13 residues. J was trimmed by 8 bases and V by 8 bases; bases with no gene match: 11. CDR1 and CDR2 (germline): MNHNS, SASEGT. Here the CDR3 DNA reads TGTGCCAGCTCACCGACAGGGCGGAGGGGCTACACCTTC. Its translation is CASSPTGRRGYTF.

This chain links TRBV2 with TRBJ2-4; a possible D gene is TRBD1 (5 bases). Germline V gives CDR1 SNHLY, CDR2 FYNNEI. V gave up 4 bases and J gave up 8 bases, with 12 bases separating them. The CDR3 length is 13 residues. CDR3 amino acids: CASSATPRDIQYF. CDR3 bases: TGTGCCAGCAGTGCGACTCCCAGGGACATTCAGTACTTC.

This clone was counted once. This sequence joins TRBV2 and TRBJ2-1; TRBD2 matches at 9 bases. CDR1 and CDR2 from the germline V gene are SNHLY and FYNNEI. The ends lost 6 bases at V and 1 base at J; junction bases unmatched: 4. The CDR3 totals 15 residues. The CDR3 region is CASRRLAASYNEQFF. In DNA, the CDR3 is TGTGCCAGCAGGCGACTAGCGGCTTCCTACAATGAGCAGTTCTTC.

The genes are TRBV11-2 and TRBJ2-1, with a weak D call TRBD2 (6 bases). Germline V gene lookup returns CDR1 SGHAT and CDR2 FQNNGV. The V end was cut by 7 bases, the J end by 3 bases, with 16 bases between. This CDR3 spans 15 amino acids. The DNA of the CDR3 is TGTGCCAGCAAGTATGGCGGGACCTTCTACAATGAGCAGTTCTTC. Residues: CASKYGGTFYNEQFF.

V and J are TRBV5-1 and TRBJ2-2; 8 bases are shared with TRBD1. The CDR3 has 15 amino acids. The V gene's germline CDR1 is SGHRS and CDR2 YFSETQ. J lost 1 base, V lost 5 bases, and 4 bases had no gene match. The CDR3 nucleotides read TGCGCCAGCAGGGTAGGGACAGGGAACACCGGGGAGCTGTTTTTT. Translating it yields CASRVGTGNTGELFF.

The chain links TRBV7-2 to TRBJ1-3, with D unresolved. Per the germline V gene, CDR1 is SGHTA and CDR2 is FQGNSA. The V gene lost 5 bases and the J gene lost 0 bases, with 8 bases spanning the gap. This CDR3 comprises 14 residues. CDR3 residues: CASSPRASGNTIYF. The CDR3 DNA sequence: TGTGCCAGCAGCCCCCGAGCCTCTGGAAACACCATATATTTT.

The rearrangement links TRBV27 to TRBJ2-7; 7 bases are shared with TRBD1. The germline CDR1 and CDR2 sequences are MNHEY and SMNVEV (reference sequence). Trimming took 2 bases from V and 4 from J; bases not matched to a gene: 8. The length of the CDR3 is 15 residues. CDR3 residues: CASSLRQGDIYEQYF. The CDR3 DNA reads as TGTGCCAGCAGTTTACGTCAGGGGGACATTTACGAGCAGTACTTC.

The CDR3 region is CASSPTPTDTQYF. DNA for the CDR3: TGTGCCAGCAGCCCCACTCCCACAGATACGCAGTATTTT. The V and J genes are TRBV7-3 and TRBJ2-3; D is uncertain. V lost 5 bases, J lost 2 bases, and 8 bases lay in between. CDR3 size: 13 residues. Germline assignment: CDR1 SGHTA and CDR2 FQGTGA.

V usage is TRBV10-1 and J usage is TRBJ2-2; possibly TRBD1 for D (5 bases). Per the germline V gene, CDR1 is WNHNN and CDR2 is SYGVQD (reference sequence). Trimming took off 5 bases at V and 3 bases at J, with 13 bases between the two ends. This CDR3 has 15 amino acids. The CDR3 coding sequence is TGCGCCAGCAGTTTGACAGCCCGAGACACCGGGGAGCTGTTTTTT. Translation: CASSLTARDTGELFF.

The V call is TRBV6-1, the J call TRBJ1-5, with TRBD1 identical over 7 bases. Germline V gene sequence: CDR1 MNHNS, CDR2 SASEGT. The CDR3 spans 15 residues. Trimming cost V 6 bases and J 6 bases; bases outside gene matches: 11. The CDR3 coding sequence is TGTGCCAGCAGCCGACAGGGACTAGCTGGTCAGCCCCAGCATTTT. Translating it yields CASSRQGLAGQPQHF.

The count of this clone is one. This chain joins TRBV9 and TRBJ2-3, with 10 bases aligning to TRBD2. V shed 3 bases, J shed 0 bases, and the junction held 4 bases outside the gene matches. The CDR3 is 16 amino acids. The germline V gene encodes CDR1 SGDLS and CDR2 YYNGEE. CDR3 sequence: CASSAGLAESTDTQYF. The DNA for the CDR3 is TGTGCCAGCAGCGCCGGACTAGCGGAAAGCACAGATACGCAGTATTTT.

The chain employs TRBV7-2 and TRBJ2-1, with TRBD2 identical over 8 bases. Looked up from germline, CDR1 is SGHTA and CDR2 is FQGNSA. Unmatched junction bases numbered 15, after V lost 5 bases and J lost 9 bases. This CDR3 spans 16 amino acids. The CDR3 DNA reads TGTGCCAGCAGCCGCGAAGGGACTAGTTTTAACAGTGAGCAGTTCTTC. This codes for CASSREGTSFNSEQFF.

This chain connects TRBV11-2 to TRBJ1-5, with D possibly being TRBD1 (5 bases). This CDR3 contains 14 residues. Germline V CDR1 and CDR2: SGHAT, FQNNGV. The V end was cut by 4 bases, the J end by 4 bases, with 11 bases between. The CDR3 DNA reads as TGTGCCAGCAGCTCAAATCAGGGAAATCAGCCCCAGCATTTT. Its protein is CASSSNQGNQPQHF. The entire variable domain, with the rest obtained from reference TRBV11-2 and TRBJ1-5, is as follows: EAGVAQSPRYKIIEKRQSVAFWCNPISGHATLYWYQQILGQGPKLLIQFQNNGVVDDSQLPKDRFSAERLKGVDSTLKIQPAKLEDSAVYLCASSSNQGNQPQHFGDGTRLSIL.

The V call is TRBV6-1, the J call TRBJ1-1; unclear D gene. Germline V gene sequence: CDR1 MNHNS, CDR2 SASEGT. Trimming removed 2 bases from V and 7 bases from J, with 17 bases in between. The CDR3 length is 15 residues. CDR3 sequence: CASSELLTKNGEAFF. The CDR3 nucleotides read TGTGCCAGCAGTGAACTCCTTACAAAAAATGGTGAAGCTTTCTTT.

The chain has TRBV10-3 and TRBJ2-5; 8 bases are a match to TRBD1. The CDR3 has 16 amino acids. CDR1 and CDR2 from the germline V gene are ENHRY and SYGVKD. The trim removed 3 bases at V and 5 bases at J, leaving 11 bases unmatched. The CDR3 nucleotides are TGTGCCATCAGTGACCCCAATAGCAGGGGGCGGGAGACCCAGTACTTC. This sequence encodes CAISDPNSRGRETQYF.

The chain couples TRBV7-3 to TRBJ1-1; D remains ambiguous. Germline values: CDR1 SGHTA, CDR2 FQGTGA. CDR3 length: 17 residues. The V end lost 2 bases, the J end lost 0 bases, and 16 bases lay between the germline ends. As DNA, the CDR3 is TGTGCCAGCAGCTTATATCCCATCCCCAGATTGAACACTGAAGCTTTCTTT. Its translation is CASSLYPIPRLNTEAFF. The complete variable domain, with remaining parts taken from reference TRBV7-3 and TRBJ1-1, reads GAGVSQTPSNKVTEKGKYVELRCDPISGHTALYWYRQSLGQGPEFLIYFQGTGAADDSGLPNDRFFAVRPEGSVSTLKIQRTERGDSAVYLCASSLYPIPRLNTEAFFGQGTRLTVV.

The V gene is TRBV7-6, the J gene TRBJ2-5; 7 bases fit TRBD1. The CDR3 spans 14 residues. Germline CDR1 and CDR2: SGHVS and FNYEAQ. J lost 5 bases, V lost 5 bases, and 8 bases had no gene match. The DNA for the CDR3 is TGTGCCAGCAGCCCGAAGGGGGCTCGGGAGACCCAGTACTTC. Encoded protein: CASSPKGARETQYF.

J is TRBJ1-6 and V is TRBV5-1, with TRBD1 identical over 9 bases. Germline CDR1 SGHRS, CDR2 YFSETQ. The CDR3 is 16 residues long. Germline trimming cut 3 bases from V and 7 bases from J; bases unmatched to any gene: 8. CDR3 in amino acids: CASSSGDRAQNSPLHF. The CDR3 DNA reads as TGCGCCAGCAGCTCCGGGGACAGGGCGCAGAATTCACCCCTCCACTTT.

This chain links TRBV4-1 with TRBJ2-7; D is undetermined. Trimming cost V 1 base and J 4 bases, with 5 bases left between them. Germline CDR1 and CDR2: MGHRA and YSYEKL. The CDR3 length is 12 residues. CDR3 coding DNA: TGCGCCAGCAGCCAAGTTTCTTACGAGCAGTACTTC. Translating it yields CASSQVSYEQYF.

The chain uses TRBV5-6 and TRBJ2-7; TRBD1 aligns across 9 bases. The CDR3 covers 15 residues. V lost 1 base, J lost 5 bases, and 7 bases stayed unmatched. Germline V gene sequence: CDR1 SGHDT, CDR2 YYEEEE. In DNA, the CDR3 is TGTGCCAGCAGCTTGCTGGGGACAGGGCTAAACGAGCAGTACTTC. Translating it yields CASSLLGTGLNEQYF.

The V and J genes are TRBV29-1 and TRBJ2-1; D gene unclear. The germline CDR1 and CDR2 sequences are SQVTM and ANQGSEA. V lost 6 bases, J lost 7 bases, and 7 bases lay in between. CDR3 length: 10 residues. The CDR3 DNA sequence: TGCAGCGTACTAATTAATGAGCAGTTCTTC. Translation: CSVLINEQFF.

The gene calls are TRBV19 and TRBJ2-3; D uncertain. V was trimmed by 9 bases and J by 10 bases, leaving 17 bases between them. CDR1 LNHDA and CDR2 SQIVND come from the germline V gene (reference sequence). This CDR3 contains 12 residues. CDR3 sequence (DNA): TGTGCCAGCTCCGGGTCTCTCCTCTCGCAGTATTTT. Its translation: CASSGSLLSQYF.

This clone has more than one count but fewer than ten. This sequence joins TRBV7-2 and TRBJ2-7; D uncertain. The CDR3 consists of 12 residues. With 1 base removed from V and 4 bases from J, the gap between germline ends came to 5 bases. Germline CDR1 is SGHTA and CDR2 is FQGNSA. The CDR3 DNA is TGTGCCAGCAGCTTAGTTAGTTACGAGCAGTACTTC. Protein sequence: CASSLVSYEQYF.